Below, one T cell receptor (beta chain) is given with its context. Its specificity is not known. The sample is drawn from a study of T cell responses to AZD1222 COVID-19 vaccine. For the study at large: Investigators merged groups given second doses at roughly 4 or roughly 12 weeks.

General study points: Once two AZD1222 doses were given, Spike-specific TCR breadth and depth went up. Nearly half of spike-specific TCRs reportedly target unmutated variant regions. Possibly, clonal diversity was underestimated; donors were largely white British and included more females.

V lost 0 bases and J lost 1, with 10 bases in between. The CDR3 consists of 16 residues. Per germline, CDR1 LGHNA and CDR2 YNFKEQ. Repertoires were generated with immunoSEQ multiplex PCR, while TCRdb's copy carries only in-frame clones and drops some. The data contain some 70,000 clones, roughly 82% of them singletons. This rearrangement joins TRBV4-2 to TRBJ1-5, with D perhaps matching TRBD1 (6 bases). This TCR derives from an adult in good health. The sequencing used peripheral blood, collected on day 0 of AZD1222 vaccination. DNA of the CDR3: TGTGCCAGCAGCCAAGAGGGACATCCGAGCAATCAGCCCCAGCATTTT. This sequence encodes CASSQEGHPSNQPQHF.